One and the same sample provided the 27 T cell receptor beta chains below, sequenced in a study of technical replicates of blood from a few donors. Repertoires were generated with immunoSEQ multiplex PCR, while TCRdb's copy carries only in-frame clones and drops some. The sample holds 65,000 to 95,000 clones; 98% are singletons and the top ten take approximately 0.15%. The sample taken for sequencing was T cells isolated from PBMCs. These receptors all come from a human donor in good health.

This clone showed up just once. For the CDR3, the DNA is TGTGCCAGCAGCCCCCTTTGGACTAGCGACTACAATGAGCAGTTCTTC. This encodes CASSPLWTSDYNEQFF. The V gene is TRBV11-2, the J gene TRBJ2-1, with 9 bases matching TRBD2. CDR3 length: 16 residues. Germline V gene sequence: CDR1 SGHAT, CDR2 FQNNGV. Losses at the gene ends were 5 bases for V and 3 bases for J; bases not matched to a gene: 8.

The chain employs TRBV20-1 and TRBJ1-2; a possible D gene is TRBD1 (6 bases). Trimming removed 6 bases from V and 6 bases from J, with 8 bases in between. Looked up from germline, CDR1 is DFQATT and CDR2 is SNEGSKA (reference sequence). This CDR3 region has 10 residues. CDR3: CSANRDGYTF. CDR3 sequence (DNA): TGCAGTGCCAACAGGGATGGCTACACCTTC.

The chain recombines TRBV4-1 with TRBJ2-2; the D gene is possibly TRBD2 (5 bases). The CDR3 consists of 15 residues. Trimming took off 5 bases at V and 4 bases at J, with 14 bases between the two ends. Germline-derived CDR1 and CDR2 are MGHRA and YSYEKL. The CDR3 bases are TGCGCCAGCAGCTCTCTCCCTAGCCTCACCGGGGAGCTGTTTTTT. Amino acids: CASSSLPSLTGELFF.

The chain recombines TRBV6-1 with TRBJ2-2, with 8 bases fitting TRBD1. Per germline, CDR1 MNHNS and CDR2 SASEGT. This CDR3 spans 14 amino acids. The ends lost 8 bases at V and 6 bases at J; junction bases unmatched: 8. This CDR3 reads CASRQGIVAGELFF. CDR3 bases: TGTGCCAGCCGACAGGGGATAGTCGCCGGGGAGCTGTTTTTT.

The V call is TRBV6-5, the J call TRBJ1-2; D remains unclear. Germline V CDR1 and CDR2: MNHEY, SVGAGI. The ends were cut back, 6 bases at V and 4 bases at J, with 15 bases in the middle. This CDR3 contains 14 residues. The CDR3 DNA reads as TGTGCCAGCAGCCCCTCGGGAACAAGCTATGGCTACACCTTC. It yields the protein CASSPSGTSYGYTF.

This chain uses TRBV11-3 with TRBJ1-1; D unclear. Per germline, CDR1 SGHNT and CDR2 YENEEA. Between the trimmed V and J ends, which lost 0 bases and 5 bases, there was a span of 4 bases. The CDR3 consists of 12 residues. CDR3 DNA sequence: TGTGCCAGCAGCTTAGATCGGACTGAAGCTTTCTTT. This translates into CASSLDRTEAFF.

The chain joins TRBV21-1 to TRBJ2-1; the table gives TRBD2 as D, unverified against the DNA. TRBV21-1 is classified as a pseudogene. The CDR3 is made up of 18 amino acids. The CDR3 DNA reads as TGTGCCAGCAGCAAAGAACTAGCGGGTGTATCCTCCTACAATGAGCAGTTCTTC. The encoded protein is CASSKELAGVSSYNEQFF.

The chain carries TRBV19 and TRBJ2-7; TRBD2 is a possible D gene (6 bases). Germline CDR1 is LNHDA and CDR2 is SQIVND (reference sequence). V was trimmed by 1 base and J by 0 bases, leaving 13 bases between them. The CDR3 spans 16 residues. DNA of the CDR3: TGTGCCAGTAGTATAGGCGGGGCACTGTACTCCTACGAGCAGTACTTC. This translates into CASSIGGALYSYEQYF.

This sequence joins TRBV5-1 and TRBJ2-7; unclear D gene. The CDR3 is made up of 11 amino acids. Germline CDR1 is SGHRS and CDR2 is YFSETQ. Trimming cost V 8 bases and J 5 bases, with 11 bases left between them. CDR3 nucleotide sequence: TGCGCCAGTTGTGGAGAGGACGAGCAGTACTTC. It is translated as CASCGEDEQYF.

The CDR3 bases are TGCAGCGTTGAAATTTCGGGCTCTGGAAACACCATATATTTT. It encodes CSVEISGSGNTIYF. The J gene is TRBJ1-3, the V gene TRBV29-1; D is uncertain. CDR3 length: 14 residues. Germline CDR1 and CDR2: SQVTM and ANQGSEA. Trimming removed 2 bases from V and 0 bases from J, with 8 bases in between.

The chain couples TRBV5-1 to TRBJ1-3; D is ambiguous. CDR3 length: 13 amino acids. V gave up 0 bases and J gave up 3 bases, with 4 bases separating them. Germline loops: CDR1 SGHRS, CDR2 YFSETQ. The CDR3 here is CASSLALGNTIYF. CDR3 coding DNA: TGCGCCAGCAGCTTGGCCCTTGGAAACACCATATATTTT.

V and J are TRBV7-9 and TRBJ2-5; a possible D gene is TRBD2 (5 bases). With 7 bases removed from V and 0 bases from J, the gap between germline ends came to 15 bases. The CDR3 is 15 residues long. Looked up from germline, CDR1 is SEHNR and CDR2 is FQNEAQ (reference sequence). The CDR3 DNA is TGTGCCAGCACAGGAGGTGACTGGTACCAAGAGACCCAGTACTTC. Translated: CASTGGDWYQETQYF.

The chain combines TRBV7-9 with TRBJ2-1, with D maybe TRBD1 (6 bases). Trimming shortened V by 5 bases and J by 5 bases, and 19 bases separated the two germline ends. Germline CDR1 is SEHNR and CDR2 is FQNEAQ (reference sequence). This CDR3 has 16 amino acids. The CDR3 region has the DNA TGTGCCAGCAGCCACTGGACAGCACCCCTACACAATGAGCAGTTCTTC. This gives the protein CASSHWTAPLHNEQFF. The entire variable domain, with the rest obtained from reference TRBV7-9 and TRBJ2-1, is as follows: DTGVSQNPRHKITKRGQNVTFRCDPISEHNRLYWYRQTLGQGPEFLTYFQNEAQLEKSRLLSDRFSAERPKGSFSTLEIQRTEQGDSAMYLCASSHWTAPLHNEQFFGPGTRLTVL.

V gene TRBV27 combines with J gene TRBJ1-6; D remains ambiguous. Germline CDR1 reads MNHEY; CDR2 reads SMNVEV (reference sequence). The CDR3 is 15 residues long. V gave up 6 bases and J gave up 9 bases, with 18 bases separating them. The CDR3: CASRGWEDRASPLHF. In DNA form, the CDR3 reads TGTGCCAGCAGGGGGTGGGAGGATAGGGCTTCACCCCTCCACTTT.

The chain combines TRBV15 with TRBJ1-5; D gene uncertain. The CDR3 has 17 residues. V was shortened by 3 bases and J by 1 base, with 16 bases between the two germline ends. The germline V gene has CDR1 LNHNV and CDR2 YYDKDF (reference sequence). DNA for the CDR3: TGTGCCACCAGCAGGGAATGGAGAGGAGAAAGCAATCAGCCCCAGCATTTT. It translates to CATSREWRGESNQPQHF. Drawing the rest from reference TRBV15 and TRBJ1-5, the complete variable domain is DAMVIQNPRYQVTQFGKPVTLSCSQTLNHNVMYWYQQKSSQAPKLLFHYYDKDFNNEADTPDNFQSRRPNTSFCFLDIRSPGLGDTAMYLCATSREWRGESNQPQHFGDGTRLSIL.

This clone was counted only a few times. The chain is built from TRBV5-8 and TRBJ1-6, with D tentatively TRBD1 (6 bases). CDR3 length: 18 amino acids. Germline assignment: CDR1 SGHTS and CDR2 YDEGEE. Trimming stripped 0 bases from V and 1 base from J, with 14 bases between. The CDR3 loop reads CASSLDSGGISYNSPLHF. In DNA form, the CDR3 reads TGTGCCAGCAGCTTGGACTCGGGGGGCATTTCCTATAATTCACCCCTCCACTTT.

The chain employs TRBV10-1 and TRBJ2-1, with 10 bases that match TRBD1. Trimming removed 2 bases from V and 4 bases from J; junction bases left unmatched: 2. The germline CDR1 and CDR2 sequences are WNHNN and SYGVQD (reference sequence). CDR3 length equals 15 residues. CDR3 bases: TGCGCCAGCAGTGAGCCGGGACAGGGGTACAATGAGCAGTTCTTC. Amino acids: CASSEPGQGYNEQFF.

The chain has TRBV7-9 and TRBJ2-3, with 11 bases identical to TRBD2. Germline CDR1 is SEHNR and CDR2 is FQNEAQ (reference sequence). Trimming removed 4 bases from V and 4 bases from J; junction bases left unmatched: 13. The CDR3 covers 18 residues. CDR3 in DNA: TGTGCCAGCAGCTCGGGCCCAACTAGCGGGAGCAGCTCAGATACGCAGTATTTT. This codes for CASSSGPTSGSSSDTQYF.

This chain uses TRBV12-2 with TRBJ1-5; TRBD1, the table's D call, was not compared with the DNA. TRBV12-2 is a listed pseudogene. The CDR3 has 19 amino acids. The CDR3: CASRFPYFPGGYSNQPQHF. Here the CDR3 DNA reads TGTGCAAGTCGCTTCCCCTATTTCCCAGGGGGTTATAGCAATCAGCCCCAGCATTTT.

This chain joins TRBV28 and TRBJ2-7; D is possibly TRBD2 (5 bases). CDR1 and CDR2 (germline): MDHEN, SYDVKM. The CDR3 totals 12 residues. V dropped 6 bases and J dropped 7 bases, with 13 bases sitting between them. CDR3 sequence: CASRPSGIEQYF. The CDR3 bases are TGTGCCAGCAGACCAAGCGGCATAGAGCAGTACTTC.

This chain joins TRBV7-3 and TRBJ2-5, with TRBD2 matching over 11 bases. This CDR3 has 19 residues. Trimming took 1 base from V and 2 from J; bases not matched to a gene: 12. CDR1 is SGHTA and CDR2 is FQGTGA in the germline V gene. For the CDR3, the DNA is TGTGCCAGCAGCTTAAAGGGGGCCCTAGCGGGGGGACCTCAAGAGACCCAGTACTTC. It translates to CASSLKGALAGGPQETQYF.

In DNA, the CDR3 is TGCAGCGTCAGGGGGAATGCGACCCAGTACTTC. Its protein product is CSVRGNATQYF. This rearrangement joins TRBV29-1 to TRBJ2-5, with 7 bases that match TRBD1. The CDR3 runs 11 residues. V lost 6 bases to trimming and J lost 7 bases; unmatched junction nucleotides: 5. The germline V gene encodes CDR1 SQVTM and CDR2 ANQGSEA.

The chain recombines TRBV4-1 with TRBJ2-7; D not certain. V dropped 0 bases and J dropped 6 bases, with 12 bases sitting between them. Germline V gene lookup returns CDR1 MGHRA and CDR2 YSYEKL. The CDR3 is 14 residues long. CDR3 nucleotides: TGCGCCAGCAGCCAAGATAGAGCTTCGGTCGAGCAGTACTTC. Protein sequence: CASSQDRASVEQYF.

This chain connects TRBV13 to TRBJ2-7; 11 bases line up with TRBD1. Germline V CDR1 and CDR2: PRHDT, FYEKMQ (reference sequence). J lost 3 bases, V lost 5 bases, and 3 bases had no gene match. The CDR3 extends over 14 amino acids. In DNA, the CDR3 is TGTGCCAGCAGCCCCGGGACAGGGGGCTACGAGCAGTACTTC. Protein: CASSPGTGGYEQYF.

The V gene is TRBV7-9, the J gene TRBJ2-1, with TRBD2 matching over 15 bases. Losses at the gene ends were 5 bases for V and 4 bases for J; bases not matched to a gene: 6. Germline-derived CDR1 and CDR2 are SEHNR and FQNEAQ (reference sequence). CDR3 length: 17 amino acids. CDR3: CASSNPGTSGGYNEQFF. The CDR3 bases are TGTGCCAGCAGCAACCCCGGGACTAGCGGGGGGTACAATGAGCAGTTCTTC.

The chain employs TRBV10-3 and TRBJ2-2; 8 bases fit TRBD2. Germline loops: CDR1 ENHRY, CDR2 SYGVKD. V was clipped by 3 bases and J by 5 bases; unmatched bases: 8. The CDR3 length is 16 residues. Here the CDR3 DNA reads TGTGCCATCAGTGACGGGGCGAGCGGGAGTACCGGGGAGCTGTTTTTT. It translates to CAISDGASGSTGELFF.

CDR3 sequence (DNA): TGTGCCAGCAGCTTGGGGAGGGGGGGTCAGCCCCAGCATTTT. Translating it yields CASSLGRGGQPQHF. This chain links TRBV5-6 with TRBJ1-5; TRBD1 is a possible D gene (6 bases). This CDR3 has 14 residues. Germline V lookup: CDR1 SGHDT, CDR2 YYEEEE. Trimming left V 0 bases short and J 6 bases short, with 10 bases between.